This T cell receptor beta chain was captured in a study of blood T cells in healthy people across ages (dated by TCRdb to 2014 to 2015). Context from the whole study: In model experiments, template switching captured about one uniquely barcoded TCR beta cDNA molecule for every two T cells. To avoid experimental bias, donors of different ages were spread randomly across the sequencing lanes. The donors were divided into four age groups: young (average about 15 years), middle-aged (roughly 42), aged (about 61) and long-lived (approximately 74). Using the same blood draw, the study looked at two additional independent replicas of 1 million unique cDNA reads for two donors, one aged 18 to 30 and the other aged 80 or older. The study measured age-related changes in TCR beta repertoire diversity using deep sequencing normalized with unique cDNA molecular identifiers.

Findings and caveats that apply to the study as a whole: The long-lived group showed more naive CD4+ T cells, fewer expanded clones and increased TCR diversity than the aged group, suggesting age selection. There was a strong correlation between observed TCR beta diversity and the percentage of naive T cells measured by flow cytometry. Because the CMV infection status of the donors was unknown, age-related changes in expanded clonotypes may potentially have been confounded. Since profiling was done on bulk unsorted PBMCs, naive and antigen-experienced compartments could not be conclusively compared. As age increased, observed TCR beta diversity per million T cells dropped in a roughly linear way, and a significant reduction was already evident by age about 36. Estimates of total diversity based on one million sequenced T cells were regarded as lower bounds and as underestimates.

The donors were roughly 40 Caucasian individuals from Russia, aged 6 to 90 years, who were systemically healthy. Approximately 10 milliliters of peripheral blood were collected from each donor into EDTA-treated Vacutainer tubes. PBMCs were isolated by Ficoll-Paque density-gradient centrifugation, with at least 6 million obtained per sample. Trizol reagent was used to extract total RNA from PBMCs, with at least 6 micrograms per sample. Naive CD45RAhigh/CD27high T cell percentages were measured by flow cytometry on a PBMC aliquot from every donor. For CDR1 and CDR2, the germline V gene lists SGDLS and YYNGEE. Inclusive of the bounding cysteine and phenylalanine, the CDR3 is 14 residues long. Only CDR3 DNA remains: 42 bases, in frame from the first base. Trimming costs V 1 base and J 3 bases, and their ends lie 10 bases apart. Points on this clonotype: Its cognate antigen has yet to be identified. No per-base quality is available; no much larger clone lies one base away.

Libraries were built with 5' RACE. These reads were obtained on an Illumina HiSeq 2500. A second PCR of roughly 7 to 11 cycles was performed with a sample-barcoded 5' primer and a J-beta primer mix. Each TCR beta cDNA molecule received a unique molecular identifier from a template-switch 5' adaptor carrying 12 random nucleotides. Each sample yielded at least 3 million CDR3-containing paired-end reads. The Mint cDNA synthesis kit, primed by a TRBC-specific oligonucleotide, was used to synthesize first-strand cDNA from all RNA. Following uracil-DNA glycosylase treatment, a first 18-cycle PCR with universal primers M1SS and BC2_uni_R was performed on all cDNA. The published analysis was carried out like this. For normalization, 1 million high-quality reads were randomly selected from each sample, with every read carrying a distinct molecular identifier. Reads with shared molecular identifiers were discarded instead of being binned into consensus sequences. MiTCR, with a Q25 quality threshold and the strictest error-elimination algorithm, was used for CDR3 identification, clonotype clustering and error correction. A nonparametric unseen species model with Euler transformation was used to estimate lower-bound total TCR beta diversity. Through fastp at Q25 and MiXCR, TCRdb rebuilt clones from the public reads, retaining in-frame beta chains. CDR3 protein sequences are deduplicated, and each keeps its most common genes and DNA. These V and J calls derive from TCRdb rather than the authors' analysis. Within this sample are around 1.1 million distinct CDR3 sequences, with more than 30% of them counted one time only. Around 13% of the sample is taken by the ten largest.

The sequenced material came from blood. The sequence is built from TRBV9 and TRBJ1-1; TRBD1 could be the D gene, as 5 bases match. The source of this sequence is a man younger than 35 in good health. CDR3 reads: CASSVSPGDTEAFF. The sequenced DNA: TGTGCCAGCAGCGTATCCCCGGGGGACACTGAAGCTTTCTTT. The CDR3 plus the reference TRBV9 and TRBJ1-1 genes for the other parts give the full variable domain: DSGVTQTPKHLITATGQRVTLRCSPRSGDLSVYWYQQSLDQGLQFLIQYYNGEERAKGNILERFSAQQFPDLHSELNLSSLELGDSALYFCASSVSPGDTEAFFGQGTRLTVV.